The 11 T cell receptor beta chains reported below all come from one sample, sequenced in a study of shared clonotypes between healthy human individuals. Clones were read by immunoSEQ multiplex PCR, and TCRdb kept only the in-frame ones, dropping some. Here the sample spans 1.6 million or so clones, just under 99% being singletons. Sequencing used naive CD4+ T cells sorted from blood. Subset specified: CD45RA+ positively selected. The receptors come from a man between 25 and 39 years old in good health.

The chain joins TRBV9 to TRBJ2-1, with D perhaps TRBD2 (6 bases). This CDR3 region has 15 residues. Germline CDR1 SGDLS, CDR2 YYNGEE. Trimming cost V 3 bases and J 9 bases, with 19 bases left between them. In DNA form, the CDR3 reads TGTGCCAGCAGCGGGGATGGGACTGTGTTAGGTGAGCAGTTCTTC. Protein sequence: CASSGDGTVLGEQFF.

This rearrangement joins TRBV7-9 to TRBJ2-3, with 13 bases fitting TRBD2. Germline loops: CDR1 SEHNR, CDR2 FQNEAQ (reference sequence). The CDR3 is 17 residues long. V trimming: 0 bases; J trimming: 5 bases; junction bases outside the gene matches: 5. The CDR3 bases are TGTGCCAGCAGCTTAGCACGGACTAGCGGGAGTGGAGATACGCAGTATTTT. This codes for CASSLARTSGSGDTQYF.

This chain connects TRBV7-2 to TRBJ2-3; 12 bases map to TRBD1. The length of the CDR3 is 14 residues. With V trimmed by 5 bases and J by 5 bases, 2 bases remained unmatched. The germline CDR1 and CDR2 sequences are SGHTA and FQGNSA. CDR3 region: CASSRDRGRDTQYF. CDR3 DNA: TGTGCCAGCAGCCGGGACAGGGGGCGAGATACGCAGTATTTT.

This clone came up once. V usage is TRBV2 and J usage is TRBJ2-2, with TRBD1 as a possible D gene (5 bases). Per the germline V gene, CDR1 is SNHLY and CDR2 is FYNNEI. CDR3 length: 17 amino acids. The germline V and J ends were trimmed by 4 bases and 0 bases, with 15 bases remaining between them. The CDR3: CASSGGPAAPNTGELFF. Here the CDR3 DNA reads TGTGCCAGCAGTGGGGGCCCGGCGGCTCCGAACACCGGGGAGCTGTTTTTT.

The chain is built from TRBV27 and TRBJ2-3, with D perhaps TRBD1 or TRBD2 (5 bases each). The CDR3 extends over 13 amino acids. The germline V gene has CDR1 MNHEY and CDR2 SMNVEV (reference sequence). V lost 6 bases and J lost 8, with 15 bases in between. The CDR3 DNA sequence: TGTGCCAGCAGGGGACGGGGTCCGGGTACGCAGTATTTT. Residues: CASRGRGPGTQYF.

V is TRBV14 and J is TRBJ1-2; D perhaps matches TRBD1 (5 bases). This CDR3 spans 15 amino acids. V was trimmed by 0 bases and J by 2 bases, leaving 10 bases between them. CDR1 SGHDN and CDR2 FVKESK come from the germline V gene. CDR3 amino acids: CASSQETNRNYGYTF. The CDR3 nucleotides read TGTGCCAGCAGCCAAGAAACTAACAGGAACTATGGCTACACCTTC.

The rearrangement links TRBV28 to TRBJ1-2; 8 nucleotides agree with TRBD1. Trimming removed 11 bases from V and 4 bases from J; junction bases left unmatched: 9. In germline, CDR1 is MDHEN, CDR2 SYDVKM. This CDR3 spans 13 amino acids. The CDR3, as DNA: TGTGCCGGACGGACAGGGACGGGCTATGGCTACACCTTC. Its protein product is CAGRTGTGYGYTF.

The chain carries TRBV5-5 and TRBJ2-7; D is possibly TRBD1 or TRBD2 (6 bases each). The CDR3 extends over 14 amino acids. The V gene's germline CDR1 is SGHKS and CDR2 YYEKEE (reference sequence). The germline V and J ends were trimmed by 1 base and 6 bases, with 14 bases remaining between them. CDR3 bases: TGTGCCAGCAGCTTGATGGGGGGCGCGGGCGAGCAGTACTTC. This translates into CASSLMGGAGEQYF.

Worth noting for this clone: The same CDR3 also results from other DNA sequences found in this sample. The chain links TRBV9 to TRBJ2-2; weak D call: TRBD2 (5 bases). CDR3 length equals 14 residues. V was trimmed by 0 bases and J by 5 bases, leaving 8 bases between them. Germline V gives CDR1 SGDLS, CDR2 YYNGEE. CDR3 bases: TGTGCCAGCAGCGTAGTCGGGGATACCGGGGAGCTGTTTTTT. This codes for CASSVVGDTGELFF.

The genes are TRBV11-2 and TRBJ1-4; TRBD1 is a possible D gene (5 bases). Germline V gene sequence: CDR1 SGHAT, CDR2 FQNNGV. This CDR3 spans 15 amino acids. The ends were cut back, 5 bases at V and 3 bases at J, with 13 bases in the middle. The CDR3 DNA sequence: TGTGCCAGCAGCGCCAGGGAAAGGGCTAATGAAAAACTGTTTTTT. The encoded protein is CASSARERANEKLFF.

The J gene is TRBJ2-1, the V gene TRBV10-2; 7 bases are a match to TRBD2. Germline trimming cut 10 bases from V and 5 bases from J; bases unmatched to any gene: 8. Germline CDR1 reads WSHSY; CDR2 reads SAAADI. The CDR3 sequence is 13 residues long. The chain's CDR3 is CANPTSRHNEQFF. The CDR3 DNA reads as TGCGCCAACCCGACTAGCAGACACAATGAGCAGTTCTTC.